The 19 T cell receptor beta chains reported below all come from one sample, sequenced in a study of cytomegalovirus exposure and HLA in healthy donors. Primers: 60 Vbeta forward and 13 Jbeta reverse. Profiled with immunoSEQ multiplex PCR; TCRdb holds only in-frame clones, not every one. The sample lists around 63,000 clones, approximately 80% occurring once. The sample comprised PBMCs. The receptors were gathered from a woman aged 30 to 39 in good health and CMV-seronegative.

The rearrangement uses TRBV7-8 and TRBJ1-1; D call uncertain. Trimming removed 5 bases from V and 4 bases from J, with 11 bases in between. This CDR3 has 13 amino acids. From germline, CDR1 is SGHVS and CDR2 FQNEAQ. CDR3 region: CASSRGSATEAFF. The DNA of the CDR3 is TGTGCCAGCAGCCGGGGTTCTGCCACTGAAGCTTTCTTT. The variable domain in full, completed from reference TRBV7-8 and TRBJ1-1, reads GAGVSQSPRYKVAKRGQDVALRCDPISGHVSLFWYQQALGQGPEFLTYFQNEAQLDKSGLPSDRFFAERPEGSVSTLKIQRTQQEDSAVYLCASSRGSATEAFFGQGTRLTVV.

By share of the sample, this clone is medium-sized (0.01 to 0.1%). The CDR3 DNA reads TGTGCCAGCAGTGAAGCCATAACAGGGGGCAATGAGCAGTTCTTC. Its protein product is CASSEAITGGNEQFF. The chain employs TRBV6-1 and TRBJ2-1, with 8 bases identical to TRBD1. V was pared by 0 bases and J by 6 bases, with 4 bases of the junction left unmatched. Germline lookup yields CDR1 MNHNS and CDR2 SASEGT. The CDR3 is 15 residues long.

The chain combines TRBV29-1 with TRBJ2-3; D is uncertain. Germline assignment: CDR1 SQVTM and CDR2 ANQGSEA. The CDR3 spans 13 residues. Trimming took off 2 bases at V and 5 bases at J, with 11 bases between the two ends. CDR3 region: CSVEPGVGDTQYF. The CDR3 bases are TGCAGCGTTGAACCCGGTGTTGGAGATACGCAGTATTTT.

V gene TRBV13 combines with J gene TRBJ2-2; no reliable D call. The CDR3 loop spans 14 amino acids. Germline CDR1 reads PRHDT; CDR2 reads FYEKMQ (reference sequence). V shed 0 bases and J shed 8 bases, with 10 bases lying between them. CDR3 region: CASSLGAGLGELFF. The DNA for the CDR3 is TGTGCCAGCAGCTTAGGGGCAGGCCTGGGGGAGCTGTTTTTT.

The chain couples TRBV4-3 to TRBJ1-2; D is possibly TRBD1 (5 bases). Per germline, CDR1 LGHNA and CDR2 YSLEER. V gave up 1 base and J gave up 5 bases, with 17 bases separating them. This CDR3 region has 16 residues. CDR3 nucleotide sequence: TGCGCCAGCAGCCAAGCACCATACGCGGGGGAGTATGGCTACACCTTC. Translating it yields CASSQAPYAGEYGYTF.

The genes are TRBV2 and TRBJ2-6; tentative D call: TRBD1 (5 bases). The CDR3 loop spans 15 amino acids. CDR1 and CDR2 (germline): SNHLY, FYNNEI. V lost 6 bases to trimming and J lost 4 bases, with 13 bases between them. The CDR3 is CASRNQGSGANVLTF. The CDR3 DNA reads as TGTGCCAGCAGGAATCAGGGTTCAGGGGCCAACGTCCTGACTTTC.

The chain employs TRBV9 and TRBJ1-2; 10 positions agree with TRBD1. Germline V gives CDR1 SGDLS, CDR2 YYNGEE. The J segment lost 4 bases and the V segment lost 3 bases, leaving 9 bases of the junction unmatched. This CDR3 has 16 amino acids. CDR3 coding DNA: TGTGCCAGCAGCGCGACGTCGACAGGGGGCGGCTATGGCTACACCTTC. Translated, it gives CASSATSTGGGYGYTF.

The gene calls are TRBV6-5 and TRBJ1-6; 10 positions agree with TRBD1. V lost 3 bases and J lost 10; bases outside the gene matches: 9. Looked up from germline, CDR1 is MNHEY and CDR2 is SVGAGI. The CDR3 runs 16 residues. The DNA for the CDR3 is TGTGCCAGCAGTTATAGGGGCGGGACAGGGGACTCACCCCTCCACTTT. It encodes CASSYRGGTGDSPLHF.

The chain recombines TRBV19 with TRBJ1-1; D is undetermined. V gave up 7 bases and J gave up 6 bases, with 12 bases separating them. The germline gives CDR1 LNHDA, CDR2 SQIVND (reference sequence). There are 12 residues in the CDR3. CDR3 region: CASKKSPAEAFF. In DNA form, the CDR3 reads TGTGCCAGTAAAAAGTCACCGGCTGAAGCTTTCTTT.

The chain links TRBV6-6 to TRBJ1-2; D perhaps matches TRBD1 (6 bases). Germline V gene data show CDR1 as MNHNY and CDR2 as SVGAGI (reference sequence). Trimming removed 2 bases at V and 10 bases at J, with 23 bases between. There are 16 residues in the CDR3. This CDR3 is CASSYLTDRLIWDYTF. DNA for the CDR3: TGTGCCAGCAGTTACCTCACCGACAGGTTAATATGGGACTACACCTTC.

The J gene is TRBJ1-6, the V gene TRBV9, with 9 bases lining up with TRBD1. The CDR3 consists of 14 residues. The V and J ends lost 3 bases and 14 bases, in that order; junction bases with no gene match: 9. Germline V gives CDR1 SGDLS, CDR2 YYNGEE. CDR3: CASSAHRQGGSLHF. In DNA form, the CDR3 reads TGTGCCAGCAGCGCCCATCGACAGGGGGGATCCCTCCACTTT.

CDR3: CASSLVGGVENEQFF. The CDR3 DNA reads as TGTGCCAGCAGCTTAGTTGGCGGCGTGGAAAATGAGCAGTTCTTC. The rearrangement uses TRBV7-6 and TRBJ2-1; no definite D call. With 1 base removed from V and 7 bases from J, the gap between germline ends came to 14 bases. This CDR3 region has 15 residues. Germline CDR1 reads SGHVS; CDR2 reads FNYEAQ.

The rearrangement uses TRBV6-4 and TRBJ2-7; a possible D gene is TRBD1 (6 bases). This CDR3 region has 13 residues. Germline CDR1 reads MRHNA; CDR2 reads SNTAGT. Written as DNA, the CDR3 is TGTGGCAGCAGACAGGTCGGATCCTACGAGCAGTACGTC. Translation: CGSRQVGSYEQYV.

The chain is built from TRBV7-2 and TRBJ1-4; D is unclear. The CDR3 spans 13 residues. V shed 5 bases and J shed 8 bases, with 12 bases lying between them. CDR1 SGHTA and CDR2 FQGNSA come from the germline V gene. CDR3 loop: CASSLEPREKLFF. The CDR3 DNA reads TGTGCCAGCAGCCTTGAACCCAGGGAAAAACTGTTTTTT.

This chain joins TRBV6-5 and TRBJ1-1; 8 nucleotides align to TRBD1. The germline V gene encodes CDR1 MNHEY and CDR2 SVGAGI. V dropped 6 bases and J dropped 11; count of bases not matched to a gene: 5. CDR3 length equals 11 residues. CDR3 DNA sequence: TGTGCCAGCAGAAAGGACAGGGTGGCTTTCTTT. Amino acid sequence: CASRKDRVAFF.

The chain carries TRBV19 and TRBJ2-3, with 12 bases that match TRBD1. The CDR3 extends over 18 amino acids. CDR1 and CDR2 from the germline V gene are LNHDA and SQIVND (reference sequence). Losses at the gene ends were 4 bases for V and 6 bases for J; bases not matched to a gene: 14. The CDR3 region is CASSTIPGQGAIWDTQYF. DNA for the CDR3: TGTGCCAGTAGTACCATCCCGGGACAGGGGGCAATCTGGGATACGCAGTATTTT.

The chain is built from TRBV9 and TRBJ1-6; D might be TRBD1 (6 bases). Germline CDR1 is SGDLS and CDR2 is YYNGEE. V lost 3 bases and J 4 bases, leaving 8 bases between the germline ends. The CDR3 is made up of 14 amino acids. The CDR3 region is CASSAQGYNSPLHF. For the CDR3, the DNA is TGTGCCAGCAGCGCTCAGGGGTATAATTCACCCCTCCACTTT.

The chain recombines TRBV4-2 with TRBJ2-1; 8 bases map to TRBD2. The CDR3 has 18 residues. Germline values: CDR1 LGHNA, CDR2 YNFKEQ. V was pared by 1 base and J by 5 bases, with 13 bases of the junction left unmatched. CDR3 nucleotide sequence: TGTGCCAGCAGCCAAGTGCTTGGCCAGCGGGAGTCCCACAATGAGCAGTTCTTC. Translating gives CASSQVLGQRESHNEQFF.

The chain couples TRBV19 to TRBJ1-2; 7 bases line up with TRBD1. From germline, CDR1 is LNHDA and CDR2 SQIVND (reference sequence). The CDR3 is made up of 15 amino acids. Trimming removed 5 bases from V and 2 bases from J; junction bases left unmatched: 8. The CDR3 coding sequence is TGTGCCAGTAGTCCTGACCCGGGACAGAACTATGGCTACACCTTC. This sequence encodes CASSPDPGQNYGYTF.